These 21 T cell receptor beta chains originate from one sample sequenced in a study of CD8+CD57+ T cells in acquired aplastic anemia. CD8+CD57+ cell expansion, shown by flow cytometry, had occurred in the patients selected for sequencing. Profiles of TCR beta VDJ and CDR3 were generated from a genomic DNA template. TCRdb passed the reads through MiXCR, listing each CDR3 protein once. The sample includes 50,000 or so distinct CDR3 sequences, roughly three fifths of them seen just once. The sample comprised sorted CD4+, CD8+, or CD8+CD57+ T cells (not recorded which) from PBMCs. The receptor source for this set is a human donor with aplastic anemia.

The chain recombines TRBV19 with TRBJ2-5; 7 nucleotides agree with TRBD2. V shed 1 base and J 5 bases; nucleotides not matched to a gene: 4. The germline gives CDR1 LNHDA, CDR2 SQIVND (reference sequence). This CDR3 contains 14 residues. The CDR3 DNA reads as TGTGCCAGTAGTATAGTGGGGGGGAAGGAGACCCAGTACTTC. Encoded protein: CASSIVGGKETQYF.

The chain employs TRBV19 and TRBJ2-5; maybe TRBD1 (5 bases). This CDR3 comprises 13 residues. Germline V gene sequence: CDR1 LNHDA, CDR2 SQIVND (reference sequence). V was shortened by 1 base and J by 5 bases, with 8 bases between the two germline ends. In DNA, the CDR3 is TGTGCCAGTAGTATAGCAGGGCCCGAGACCCAGTACTTC. Translation gives CASSIAGPETQYF.

This clonotype came up many times. The V call is TRBV2, the J call TRBJ1-1; D ambiguous. The V end was cut by 6 bases, the J end by 4 bases, with 15 bases between. The CDR3 is 14 amino acids. Germline V gives CDR1 SNHLY, CDR2 FYNNEI. The DNA of the CDR3 is TGTGCCAGCAGGATAAGCAGTTCGGGCACTGAAGCTTTCTTT. As protein: CASRISSSGTEAFF.

In its sample, this clonotype was seen a few times. The chain combines TRBV7-8 with TRBJ1-1; 7 bases align to TRBD1. CDR1 and CDR2 from the germline V gene are SGHVS and FQNEAQ. This CDR3 contains 12 residues. J was trimmed by 9 bases and V by 1 base; bases with no gene match: 2. The CDR3 spells CASSLGGGQAFF. DNA for the CDR3: TGTGCCAGCAGCTTAGGAGGGGGCCAAGCTTTCTTT.

V is TRBV2 and J is TRBJ1-2; D gene ambiguous. This CDR3 comprises 14 residues. Trimming removed 4 bases from V and 7 bases from J, with 16 bases in between. The germline V gene encodes CDR1 SNHLY and CDR2 FYNNEI. The CDR3 here is CASSGSLTEGGYTF. In DNA, the CDR3 is TGTGCCAGCAGTGGCTCCCTGACGGAAGGTGGCTACACCTTC.

This clonotype appeared many times. The chain is built from TRBV6-6 and TRBJ2-1; tentatively, D is TRBD1 (5 bases). Germline V CDR1 and CDR2: MNHNY, SVGAGI (reference sequence). This CDR3 is 12 amino acids long. The V and J ends lost 7 bases and 4 bases respectively, with 8 bases between them. As DNA, the CDR3 is TGTGCCAGCATCGACAGTTACAATGAGCAGTTCTTC. Protein sequence: CASIDSYNEQFF.

This clonotype was found once. The V call is TRBV7-2, the J call TRBJ2-3, with TRBD2 identical over 8 bases. Trimming took 5 bases from V and 1 from J; bases not matched to a gene: 2. CDR1 is SGHTA and CDR2 is FQGNSA in the germline V gene. The CDR3 is 14 residues long. The CDR3 reads CASSPTSGTDTQYF. The CDR3 nucleotides read TGTGCCAGCAGCCCGACTAGCGGCACAGATACGCAGTATTTT.

The chain has TRBV25-1 and TRBJ2-5; TRBD2 matches 10 bases. Germline V gene data show CDR1 as MGHDK and CDR2 as SYGVNS. CDR3 length: 14 amino acids. Germline trimming cut 4 bases from V and 4 bases from J; bases unmatched to any gene: 3. CDR3 bases: TGTGCCAGCAGTGCCCTAGCGGGAGCAGAGACCCAGTACTTC. Translation gives CASSALAGAETQYF.

V usage is TRBV10-2 and J usage is TRBJ1-2; D gene unclear. Per germline, CDR1 WSHSY and CDR2 SAAADI. The CDR3 contains 12 residues. Trimming shortened V by 2 bases and J by 13 bases, and 14 bases separated the two germline ends. The CDR3 reads CASSEGHYGRTF. The CDR3 DNA reads TGCGCCAGCAGTGAGGGGCACTATGGCCGCACCTTC.

This clonotype has a handful of counts. This chain connects TRBV4-3 to TRBJ1-1, with D tentatively TRBD1 (5 bases). V lost 0 bases, J lost 1 base, and 12 bases lay in between. Germline V gene lookup returns CDR1 LGHNA and CDR2 YSLEER. CDR3 size: 16 residues. CDR3 DNA: TGCGCCAGCAGCCAAGACCGCCCCGGGGGGAACACTGAAGCTTTCTTT. It encodes CASSQDRPGGNTEAFF.

In its sample, this clonotype was seen many times. The V gene is TRBV11-2, the J gene TRBJ2-5, with 9 bases matching TRBD2. Trimming took 5 bases from V and 0 from J; bases not matched to a gene: 7. The V gene's germline CDR1 is SGHAT and CDR2 FQNNGV. The CDR3 has 16 amino acids. The DNA for the CDR3 is TGTGCCAGCAGCCCAGGGACTAGCCTGTACCAAGAGACCCAGTACTTC. Encoded protein: CASSPGTSLYQETQYF.

This clonotype was seen just once. The J gene is TRBJ1-1, the V gene TRBV25-1; 9 bases are a match to TRBD1. From germline, CDR1 is MGHDK and CDR2 SYGVNS. The V and J ends lost 6 bases and 12 bases, in that order; junction bases with no gene match: 8. The CDR3 spans 12 residues. The CDR3 DNA is TGTGCCAGCAGCACCGGACAGGGGAGAACTTTCTTT. It yields the protein CASSTGQGRTFF.

This clonotype was seen many times. The chain's CDR3 is CASSQEGGGSTEAFF. CDR3 coding DNA: TGCGCCAGCAGCCAAGAAGGAGGGGGGAGCACTGAAGCTTTCTTT. The chain carries TRBV4-1 and TRBJ1-1; the D gene is possibly TRBD1 (6 bases). Germline values: CDR1 MGHRA, CDR2 YSYEKL. The ends were cut back, 0 bases at V and 4 bases at J, with 12 bases in the middle. The CDR3 consists of 15 residues.

This clonotype was seen repeatedly, ten times or more. The CDR3 ends on some other residue instead of the conserved phenylalanine or tryptophan, so this is likely a read error. The chain has TRBV4-1 and TRBJ1-2; TRBD1 might be the D (5 bases). V dropped 1 base and J dropped 1 base, with 13 bases sitting between them. The CDR3 runs to 16 residues. Looked up from germline, CDR1 is MGHRA and CDR2 is YSYEKL. The CDR3 DNA follows: TGCGCCAGCAGCCAAGCATCGGGGGATAGTAACTATGGCTACACCCTC. Translated, it gives CASSQASGDSNYGYTL.

DNA for the CDR3: TGTGCCAGTAGTAGTGAGGGACAGGGGAACTCACCCCTCCACTTT. Translated: CASSSEGQGNSPLHF. The chain couples TRBV19 to TRBJ1-6; 10 bases match TRBD1. With 4 bases clipped from V and 10 bases from J, the junction kept 7 bases outside the gene matches. Germline lookup yields CDR1 LNHDA and CDR2 SQIVND (reference sequence). The CDR3 spans 15 residues.

The chain joins TRBV2 to TRBJ2-1; D ambiguous. The CDR3 covers 12 residues. Germline-derived CDR1 and CDR2 are SNHLY and FYNNEI. The V gene lost 7 bases and the J gene lost 8 bases, with 12 bases spanning the gap. CDR3 nucleotide sequence: TGTGCCAGCACGGTAGCCGAGGATGAGCAGTTCTTC. Translating it yields CASTVAEDEQFF.

A few counts support this clonotype. This clone may be a read error of a much larger clone one base away. A read error is likely, as this CDR3 ends without the conserved phenylalanine or tryptophan. This chain joins TRBV4-2 and TRBJ2-1; possibly TRBD1 or TRBD2 for D (5 bases each). The V and J ends lost 3 bases and 8 bases respectively, with 11 bases between them. This CDR3 spans 13 amino acids. Germline V gene lookup returns CDR1 LGHNA and CDR2 YNFKEQ. The CDR3 region has the DNA TGTGCCAGCAGCCAGTTGAGGGGCCATGAGCAGTTCCTC. Translating it yields CASSQLRGHEQFL.

DNA of the CDR3: TGTGCCAGTAGTCCCGGGACTAGCGTAGGAAATGAGCAGTTCTTC. This sequence encodes CASSPGTSVGNEQFF. The rearrangement joins TRBV19 to TRBJ2-1; 10 bases match TRBD2. V lost 5 bases and J lost 7; bases outside the gene matches: 8. Germline loops: CDR1 LNHDA, CDR2 SQIVND (reference sequence). The CDR3 is made up of 15 amino acids.

The rearrangement uses TRBV2 and TRBJ1-5; 7 nucleotides agree with TRBD1. The germline CDR1 and CDR2 sequences are SNHLY and FYNNEI. Trimming removed 5 bases from V and 14 bases from J; junction bases left unmatched: 12. The CDR3 totals 13 residues. This CDR3 reads CASSSRQGGNEHF. CDR3 sequence (DNA): TGTGCCAGCAGTTCCCGACAGGGAGGCAATGAGCATTTT.

V gene TRBV2 combines with J gene TRBJ1-1; D gene unclear. V shed 2 bases and J shed 3 bases, with 10 bases lying between them. Germline loops: CDR1 SNHLY, CDR2 FYNNEI. The CDR3 has 14 amino acids. Written as DNA, the CDR3 is TGTGCCAGCAGTGAAAGTAGAGGGCACACTGAAGCTTTCTTT. It codes for CASSESRGHTEAFF.

V usage is TRBV29-1 and J usage is TRBJ2-1; D possibly matches TRBD1 or TRBD2 (6 bases each). Trimming shortened V by 8 bases and J by 3 bases, and 17 bases separated the two germline ends. From germline, CDR1 is SQVTM and CDR2 ANQGSEA. The CDR3 contains 14 residues. The CDR3 nucleotides read TGCAGCCTAGGACTACAGGGAGTCTACAATGAGCAGTTCTTC. As protein: CSLGLQGVYNEQFF.